This TCR beta chain was documented in a study of blood T cell repertoires in COVID-19. The overall study: The samples span acute and convalescent COVID-19 from the United States, Italy and Spain. T cells, B-cell-depleted T cells, or PBMCs provided the cDNA or gDNA that served as material.

Study processing details: How many nucleated cells were present was estimated from reference gene primer amplification. Profiling relied on immunoSEQ multiplex PCR, and the TCRdb table lists in-frame clones only, not all of them. D and trimming come from the DNA, and the V and J calls and clone size come from that table. The profile shows fewer than 350,000 clones, over 75% of them singletons. The sequence came from a woman between 45 and 60 years old who had recovered from COVID-19. The sample consisted of peripheral blood.

Written as DNA, the CDR3 is TGTGCCAGCAGGGATTTCAGGGGGCCTACCGGGGAGCTGTTTTTT. Translating gives CASRDFRGPTGELFF. V usage is TRBV28 and J usage is TRBJ2-2, with TRBD1 matching over 8 bases. The CDR3 runs to 15 residues. Germline V gene sequence: CDR1 MDHEN, CDR2 SYDVKM. The J segment lost 5 bases and the V segment lost 6 bases, leaving 8 bases of the junction unmatched.